Sequencing of this T cell receptor beta chain was carried out in a study of T cell responses to AZD1222 COVID-19 vaccine. Overall study: Pooled samples include second doses given at about 4 or 12 weeks.

Trimming removed 8 bases from V and 3 bases from J; junction bases left unmatched: 7. The germline V gene encodes CDR1 LNHDA and CDR2 SQIVND (reference sequence). The CDR3 totals 15 residues. The data were produced by immunoSEQ multiplex PCR, yet TCRdb's version contains in-frame clones alone and is incomplete. This sample yields approximately 150,000 clones, of which approximately 91% are seen a single time; approximately 1.6% belongs to the top ten. Study-wide results and caveats: Unmutated regions of variants are reportedly targeted by nearly half of spike-specific TCRs. Sampled repertoires all dated from after the peak T cell response. Donors, mostly white British, included more females; clonal diversity was possibly underestimated.

A note on this clone: As yet, its antigen is unknown.

V is TRBV19 and J is TRBJ1-5, with TRBD1 matching over 10 bases. This specimen was peripheral blood, taken on day 0 of AZD1222 vaccination. This receptor was taken from an adult in good health. CDR3 DNA: TGTGCCAGTGCCCCCGGGACAGGGGACAATCAGCCCCAGCATTTT. Amino acids: CASAPGTGDNQPQHF. The full variable domain, with the rest looked up from reference TRBV19 and TRBJ1-5, is DGGITQSPKYLFRKEGQNVTLSCEQNLNHDAMYWYRQDPGQGLRLIYYSQIVNDFQKGDIAEGYSVSREKKESFPLTVTSAQKNPTAFYLCASAPGTGDNQPQHFGDGTRLSIL.